The 18 T cell receptor beta chains presented below share a single source sample, sequenced in a study of control samples from healthy donors and cancer patients (dated by TCRdb to the early 2020s). Receptor libraries were prepared by the immunoSEQ multiplex PCR assay. Held by TCRdb, this immuneACCESS table contains in-frame sequences only and omits some clones. Under half of the omission traces to an unresolved V gene where checked; the cause of the rest is unknown. The sample contains approximately 150,000 clones, over 85% of them found a single time. Roughly 5.5% of the sample rests with the top ten. The sample was blood. The source is a man aged 18 to 30 in good health.

The J gene is TRBJ2-1, the V gene TRBV28; D may be TRBD1 (6 bases). V was shortened by 6 bases and J by 7 bases, with 13 bases between the two germline ends. Germline CDR1 and CDR2: MDHEN and SYDVKM. This CDR3 has 13 residues. The CDR3 nucleotides read TGTGCCAGCAGGATGACAGGCGCGAATGAGCAGTTCTTC. Its protein is CASRMTGANEQFF.

The rearrangement uses TRBV5-8 and TRBJ1-1, with 8 positions matching TRBD1. The CDR3 totals 15 residues. CDR1 is SGHTS and CDR2 is YDEGEE in the germline V gene. The V and J ends lost 2 bases and 3 bases, in that order; junction bases with no gene match: 6. As DNA, the CDR3 is TGTGCCAGCAGCTTTAAGGACAGGGTCGACACTGAAGCTTTCTTT. Protein sequence: CASSFKDRVDTEAFF.

CDR3 region: CASSLPDQPQHF. CDR3 coding DNA: TGTGCCAGCAGCTTACCAGATCAGCCCCAGCATTTT. The gene calls are TRBV7-8 and TRBJ1-5; unclear D gene. V lost 2 bases, J lost 5 bases, and 4 bases lay in between. CDR1 is SGHVS and CDR2 is FQNEAQ in the germline V gene. The CDR3 is made up of 12 amino acids.

The chain employs TRBV4-2 and TRBJ1-1; no firm D call. The CDR3 spans 16 residues. The V end lost 4 bases, the J end lost 1 base, and 16 bases lay between the germline ends. Germline V gene sequence: CDR1 LGHNA, CDR2 YNFKEQ. CDR3 in DNA: TGTGCCAGCAGCCCCGAGAGGGCTAATACGAACACTGAAGCTTTCTTT. This translates into CASSPERANTNTEAFF.

V is TRBV9 and J is TRBJ2-4, with D unresolved. V lost 2 bases, J lost 9 bases, and 15 bases lay in between. The CDR3 is 14 residues long. Germline CDR1 SGDLS, CDR2 YYNGEE. CDR3 DNA sequence: TGTGCCAGCAGCGTGGATTTGGGAATTGGCATTCAGTACTTC. Translating it yields CASSVDLGIGIQYF.

This chain joins TRBV6-5 and TRBJ1-2; 8 bases are shared with TRBD1. There are 15 residues in the CDR3. V gave up 1 base and J gave up 5 bases; unmatched junction bases: 6. The V gene's germline CDR1 is MNHEY and CDR2 SVGAGI. For the CDR3, the DNA is TGTGCCAGCAGTTACTTCGACAGGGGAGGGTATGGCTACACCTTC. As protein: CASSYFDRGGYGYTF.

J is TRBJ2-7 and V is TRBV6-5; 8 nucleotides align to TRBD1. V was pared by 0 bases and J by 5 bases, with 6 bases of the junction left unmatched. Germline CDR1 is MNHEY and CDR2 is SVGAGI. The CDR3 is 15 residues long. The CDR3 DNA sequence: TGTGCCAGCAGTTACTCGCCCGACAGGGGCAACGAGCAGTACTTC. It yields the protein CASSYSPDRGNEQYF.

V is TRBV12-5 and J is TRBJ2-1; the D is unclear. Germline-derived CDR1 and CDR2 are LGHNT and FRNRAP. CDR3 size: 12 residues. Trimming stripped 7 bases from V and 6 bases from J, with 10 bases between. This CDR3 is CASALEINEQFF. The CDR3 DNA reads TGTGCTAGTGCCCTAGAGATCAATGAGCAGTTCTTC.

This clone was detected once. J is TRBJ2-7 and V is TRBV5-4; D is perhaps TRBD1 (5 bases). Germline V lookup: CDR1 SGHNT, CDR2 YYREEE (reference sequence). The CDR3 runs 14 residues. Trimming pared 7 bases from V and 1 base from J, leaving 15 bases between. CDR3 DNA sequence: TGTGCCAGCGGTAAGACAGACGGATCCTACGAGCAGTACTTC. Translating gives CASGKTDGSYEQYF. The full variable domain, with the rest looked up from reference TRBV5-4 and TRBJ2-7, is ETGVTQSPTHLIKTRGQQVTLRCSSQSGHNTVSWYQQALGQGPQFIFQYYREEENGRGNFPPRFSGLQFPNYSSELNVNALELDDSALYLCASGKTDGSYEQYFGPGTRLTVT.

The chain couples TRBV11-3 to TRBJ1-1; no reliable D call. Germline V CDR1 and CDR2: SGHNT, YENEEA. V dropped 1 base and J dropped 1 base, with 4 bases sitting between them. This CDR3 has 13 residues. The CDR3 DNA is TGTGCCAGCAGCTTAGGGTGGAACACTGAAGCTTTCTTT. Its translation: CASSLGWNTEAFF.

This clone was counted only a few times. This chain joins TRBV2 and TRBJ1-5; 7 nucleotides line up with TRBD1. The CDR3 is made up of 15 amino acids. Trimming took 5 bases from V and 0 from J; bases not matched to a gene: 4. Germline values: CDR1 SNHLY, CDR2 FYNNEI. CDR3 amino acids: CASSPRGYSNQPQHF. CDR3 nucleotides: TGTGCCAGCAGTCCCAGGGGGTATAGCAATCAGCCCCAGCATTTT.

The chain couples TRBV4-3 to TRBJ2-7, with TRBD1 matching over 7 bases. V dropped 5 bases and J dropped 3; count of bases not matched to a gene: 10. In germline, CDR1 is LGHNA, CDR2 YSLEER. This CDR3 is built from 15 residues. The CDR3 region is CASSRGPGTVYEQYF. CDR3 in DNA: TGCGCCAGCAGCAGAGGCCCTGGGACAGTCTACGAGCAGTACTTC.

The J gene is TRBJ1-2, the V gene TRBV3-1 (or the pseudogene TRBV3-2), with TRBD1 as a possible D gene (6 bases). The CDR3 covers 15 residues. V was cut by 6 bases and J by 5 bases, with 19 bases left in between. Looked up from germline, CDR1 is LGHDT and CDR2 is YNNKEL (reference sequence). This chain's CDR3 is CASRGKGGDGYGYTF. Written as DNA, the CDR3 is TGTGCCAGCAGGGGGAAGGGGGGCGACGGGTATGGCTACACCTTC.

This chain links TRBV27 with TRBJ2-7; possibly TRBD2 for D (6 bases). This CDR3 has 15 residues. V dropped 5 bases and J dropped 1 base, with 15 bases sitting between them. Germline CDR1 reads MNHEY; CDR2 reads SMNVEV (reference sequence). The CDR3 sequence: CASSPWGVKSYEQYF. The CDR3 coding sequence is TGTGCCAGCAGTCCATGGGGGGTAAAGTCCTACGAGCAGTACTTC.

The chain uses TRBV5-1 and TRBJ1-2; no definite D call. V was trimmed by 4 bases and J by 8 bases, leaving 15 bases between them. The CDR3 runs to 13 residues. Germline CDR1 is SGHRS and CDR2 is YFSETQ. This CDR3 is CASSPGAERGYTF. The CDR3 DNA follows: TGCGCCAGCAGCCCCGGAGCGGAGAGAGGCTACACCTTC.

This chain uses TRBV9 with TRBJ1-4; tentatively, D is TRBD1 (5 bases). The V gene lost 3 bases and the J gene lost 3 bases, with 9 bases spanning the gap. This CDR3 has 14 amino acids. Germline V gene data show CDR1 as SGDLS and CDR2 as YYNGEE. The CDR3: CASSAQGSNEKLFF. The CDR3 DNA follows: TGTGCCAGCAGCGCTCAGGGATCTAATGAAAAACTGTTTTTT. Filled out from reference TRBV9 and TRBJ1-4, the complete variable domain reads DSGVTQTPKHLITATGQRVTLRCSPRSGDLSVYWYQQSLDQGLQFLIQYYNGEERAKGNILERFSAQQFPDLHSELNLSSLELGDSALYFCASSAQGSNEKLFFGSGTQLSVL.

This clone was counted only a few times. This rearrangement joins TRBV24-1 to TRBJ1-2; D gene uncertain. CDR1 and CDR2 (germline): KGHDR, SFDVKD. The CDR3 is 17 amino acids. With 5 bases removed from V and 3 bases from J, the gap between germline ends came to 21 bases. The CDR3 sequence: CATSAWVPDDSDYGYTF. CDR3 sequence (DNA): TGTGCCACCAGTGCCTGGGTTCCCGACGACTCAGACTATGGCTACACCTTC.

Only one count was recorded for this clone. The chain employs TRBV5-1 and TRBJ2-5; D possibly corresponds to TRBD2 (6 bases). Germline V gene lookup returns CDR1 SGHRS and CDR2 YFSETQ. With 0 bases removed from V and 5 bases from J, the gap between germline ends came to 17 bases. This CDR3 is built from 16 residues. Here the CDR3 reads CASSLGGTTSWETQYF. DNA for the CDR3: TGCGCCAGCAGCTTGGGAGGAACGACTAGTTGGGAGACCCAGTACTTC.